This T cell receptor (beta chain) was identified in a study of cytomegalovirus exposure and HLA in healthy donors. Primers included in the PCR were 60 Vbeta and 13 Jbeta primers. Libraries were prepared by immunoSEQ multiplex PCR; TCRdb keeps only in-frame clonotypes and omits some of them. The sample includes about 130,000 clones. The CDR3 consists of 14 residues. Germline values: CDR1 SGHDT, CDR2 YYEEEE. V was shortened by 3 bases and J by 2 bases, with 12 bases between the two germline ends. In regard to this clone: Its antigen is still unknown.

Study outcomes and limitations: Indistinguishable V segments, including TRBV6-2 and TRBV6-3, were excluded. 164 TCR beta chains were listed as cytomegalovirus-associated.

Material: PBMCs. The chain employs TRBV5-6 and TRBJ2-7; possible D gene TRBD2, 5 bases. The receptor was derived from a woman aged 40 to 55 in good health and CMV-seropositive. The CDR3 DNA reads TGTGCCAGCAGCTGGACGGGGTGGGCCTACGAGCAGTACTTC. It encodes CASSWTGWAYEQYF.